This T cell receptor (beta chain) comes out of a study of CD8+CD57+ T cells in acquired aplastic anemia. The ends lost 8 bases at V and 1 base at J; junction bases unmatched: 6. Germline V CDR1 and CDR2: SGHRS, YFSETQ. CDR3 length equals 15 residues. Study-wide results and limits: Significant differences in CD8+ Simpson's diversity were not observed between patients and controls. The number of CD8+ CDR3 sequences shared by patients and controls was approximately 30.

Patients chosen for sequencing had CD8+CD57+ cells that had expanded, as shown by flow cytometry. Genomic DNA was employed as the template in profiling TCR beta VDJ and CDR3. TCRdb re-derived calls from the reads in MiXCR, one entry per CDR3 protein. The sample has 220,000 or so distinct CDR3 sequences; 50% to 70% are singletons. As to this clonotype: Antigen: not known.

This clonotype was obtained from a human donor with aplastic anemia. V and J are TRBV5-1 and TRBJ2-1, with 10 bases matching TRBD2. The sample was sorted CD4+, CD8+, or CD8+CD57+ T cells (not recorded which) from PBMCs. This chain's CDR3 is CASRWTSGSYNEQFF. As DNA, the CDR3 is TGCGCCAGTAGGTGGACTAGCGGTTCCTACAATGAGCAGTTCTTC.